The 6 T cell receptor beta chains reported below all come from one sample, sequenced in a study of monozygotic twins with inflammatory bowel disease. From its re-call of the 5' RACE reads, TCRdb lists each CDR3 protein once, without DNA. This sample carries 300,000 to 400,000 distinct CDR3 sequences, with approximately 2.8% going to the ten biggest clones. The sample comprised blood. These receptors were obtained from a human donor with ulcerative colitis or Crohn's disease, or a healthy co-twin of an affected twin (not recorded which).

The V call is TRBV5-5, the J call TRBJ2-1; TCRdb names TRBD2, which stays unverified in the absence of DNA. The germline V gene has CDR1 SGHKS and CDR2 YYEKEE (reference sequence). The CDR3 is made up of 15 amino acids. CDR3 residues: CASSYEGLSYNEQFF.

The rearrangement joins TRBV9 to TRBJ1-2. The germline V gene has CDR1 SGDLS and CDR2 YYNGEE. There are 11 residues in the CDR3. This chain's CDR3 is CASEVRNGYTF.

The chain combines TRBV2 with TRBJ2-5. Germline V gene sequence: CDR1 SNHLY, CDR2 FYNNEI. This CDR3 contains 13 residues. The CDR3 reads CAIKKSVEETQYF.

This CDR3 is CASSQSWDRVPYEQYF. V usage is TRBV3-1 and J usage is TRBJ2-7; the TCRdb call, TRBD1, lacks DNA for checking. The CDR3 length is 16 residues. Germline lookup yields CDR1 LGHDT and CDR2 YNNKEL (reference sequence).

The chain uses TRBV11-2 and TRBJ2-7; TCRdb reports TRBD1, a call that lacks DNA to check it against. Germline-derived CDR1 and CDR2 are SGHAT and FQNNGV. There are 14 residues in the CDR3. The CDR3 protein is CASSSTGFNYEQYF.

The CDR3 reads CASSATKTSVLAKNIQYF. The rearrangement joins TRBV18 to TRBJ2-4; as DNA is missing, the TRBD2 call by TCRdb cannot be tested. This CDR3 spans 18 amino acids. CDR1 is KGHSH and CDR2 is LQKENI in the germline V gene.